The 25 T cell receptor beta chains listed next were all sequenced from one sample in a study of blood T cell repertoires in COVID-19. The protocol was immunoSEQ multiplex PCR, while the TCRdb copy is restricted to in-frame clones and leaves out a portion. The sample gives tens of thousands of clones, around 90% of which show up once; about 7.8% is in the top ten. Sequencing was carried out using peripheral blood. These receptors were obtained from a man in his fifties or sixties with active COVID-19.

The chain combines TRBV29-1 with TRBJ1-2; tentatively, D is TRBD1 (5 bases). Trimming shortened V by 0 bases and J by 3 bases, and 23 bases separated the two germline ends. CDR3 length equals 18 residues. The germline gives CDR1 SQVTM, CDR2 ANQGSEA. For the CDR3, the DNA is TGCAGCGTTGAAGAACAAGGGCAGGGTAGGGGCAATCACTATGGCTACACCTTC. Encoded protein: CSVEEQGQGRGNHYGYTF. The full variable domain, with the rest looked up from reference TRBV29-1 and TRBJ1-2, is SAVISQKPSRDICQRGTSLTIQCQVDSQVTMMFWYRQQPGQSLTLIATANQGSEATYESGFVIDKFPISRPNLTFSTLTVSNMSPEDSSIYLCSVEEQGQGRGNHYGYTFGSGTRLTVV.

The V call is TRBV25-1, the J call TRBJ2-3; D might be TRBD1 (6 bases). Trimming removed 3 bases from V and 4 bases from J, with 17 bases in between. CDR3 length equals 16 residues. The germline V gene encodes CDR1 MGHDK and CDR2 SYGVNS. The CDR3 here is CASSDLQQGGADTQYF. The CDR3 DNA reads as TGTGCCAGCAGTGATCTACAACAGGGTGGGGCAGATACGCAGTATTTT.

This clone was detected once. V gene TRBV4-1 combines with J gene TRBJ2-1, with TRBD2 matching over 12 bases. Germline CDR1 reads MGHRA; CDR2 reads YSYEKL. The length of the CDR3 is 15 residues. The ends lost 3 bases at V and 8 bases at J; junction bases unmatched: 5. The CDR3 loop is CASSHGLAGTYEQFF. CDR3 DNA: TGCGCCAGCAGCCACGGACTAGCGGGGACCTATGAGCAGTTCTTC.

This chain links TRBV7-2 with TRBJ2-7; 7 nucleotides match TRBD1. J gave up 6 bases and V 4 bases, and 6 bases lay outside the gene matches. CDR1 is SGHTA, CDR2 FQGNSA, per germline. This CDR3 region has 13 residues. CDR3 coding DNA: TGTGCCAGCAGCTCCGACAGGGCGTCCGAGCAGTACTTC. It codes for CASSSDRASEQYF.

The CDR3 DNA follows: TGTGCCAGCAGCCCGCCTAGCGGGAACTACAATGAGCAGTTCTTC. This translates into CASSPPSGNYNEQFF. The chain links TRBV28 to TRBJ2-1; TRBD2 aligns across 9 bases. The CDR3 runs to 15 residues. CDR1 is MDHEN, CDR2 SYDVKM, per germline. The trim removed 6 bases at V and 3 bases at J, leaving 6 bases unmatched.

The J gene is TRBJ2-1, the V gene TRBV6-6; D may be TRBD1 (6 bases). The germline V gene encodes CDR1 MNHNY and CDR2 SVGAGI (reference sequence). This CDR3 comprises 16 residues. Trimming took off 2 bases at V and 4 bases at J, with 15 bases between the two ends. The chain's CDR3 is CASSYNQGLGYNEQFF. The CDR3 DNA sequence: TGTGCCAGCAGTTACAATCAGGGGTTGGGGTACAATGAGCAGTTCTTC.

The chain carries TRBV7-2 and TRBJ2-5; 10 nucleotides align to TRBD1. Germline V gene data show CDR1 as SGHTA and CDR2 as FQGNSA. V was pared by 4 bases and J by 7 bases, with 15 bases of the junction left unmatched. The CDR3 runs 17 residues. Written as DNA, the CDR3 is TGTGCCAGCAGCTACGCGCGACAGGGGGCTAGGAGAGGGACCCAGTACTTC. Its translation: CASSYARQGARRGTQYF.

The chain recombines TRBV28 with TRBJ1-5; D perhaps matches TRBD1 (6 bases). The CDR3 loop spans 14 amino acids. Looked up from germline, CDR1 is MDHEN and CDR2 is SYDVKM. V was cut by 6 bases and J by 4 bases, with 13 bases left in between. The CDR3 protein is CASRAPGANQPQHF. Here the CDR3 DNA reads TGTGCCAGCAGGGCCCCAGGGGCGAATCAGCCCCAGCATTTT.

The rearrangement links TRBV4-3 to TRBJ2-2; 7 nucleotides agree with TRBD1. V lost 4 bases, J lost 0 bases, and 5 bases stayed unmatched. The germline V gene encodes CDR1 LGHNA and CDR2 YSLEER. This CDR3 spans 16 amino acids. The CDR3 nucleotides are TGCGCCAGCAGCCGGAGACAGGGCCCGAACACCGGGGAGCTGTTTTTT. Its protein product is CASSRRQGPNTGELFF.

For the CDR3, the DNA is TGTGCCATCAGTGAGGGACAGGGCTCTGGAAACACCATATATTTT. Amino acid sequence: CAISEGQGSGNTIYF. The chain carries TRBV10-3 and TRBJ1-3, with 8 bases lining up with TRBD1. Germline loops: CDR1 ENHRY, CDR2 SYGVKD. J was trimmed by 0 bases and V by 2 bases; bases with no gene match: 0. This CDR3 is built from 15 residues.

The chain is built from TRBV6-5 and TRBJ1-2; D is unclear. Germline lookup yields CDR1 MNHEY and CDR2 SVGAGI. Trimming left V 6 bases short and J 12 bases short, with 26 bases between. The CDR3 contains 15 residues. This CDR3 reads CASSLTGPGPALDTF. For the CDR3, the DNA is TGTGCCAGCAGCCTAACGGGTCCGGGTCCGGCTTTGGACACCTTC.

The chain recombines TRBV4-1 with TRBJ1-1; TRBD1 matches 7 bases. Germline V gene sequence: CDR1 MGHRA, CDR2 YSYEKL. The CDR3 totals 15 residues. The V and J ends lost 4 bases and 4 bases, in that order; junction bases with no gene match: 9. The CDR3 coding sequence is TGCGCCAGCAGCCGACGAGGGGGACAGTTCACTGAAGCTTTCTTT. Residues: CASSRRGGQFTEAFF.

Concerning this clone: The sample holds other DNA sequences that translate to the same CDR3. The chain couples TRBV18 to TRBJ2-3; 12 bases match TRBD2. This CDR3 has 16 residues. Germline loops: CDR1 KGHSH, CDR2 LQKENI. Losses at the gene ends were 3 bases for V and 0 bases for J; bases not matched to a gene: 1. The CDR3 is CASSPGTSGSTDTQYF. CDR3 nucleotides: TGTGCCAGCTCACCTGGGACTAGCGGGAGCACAGATACGCAGTATTTT.

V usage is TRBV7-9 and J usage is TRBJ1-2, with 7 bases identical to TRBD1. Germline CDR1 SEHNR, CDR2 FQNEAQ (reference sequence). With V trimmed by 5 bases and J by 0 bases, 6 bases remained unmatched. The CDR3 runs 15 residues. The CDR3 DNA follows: TGTGCCAGCAGCGGACGGGACAGTTCTAACTATGGCTACACCTTC. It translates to CASSGRDSSNYGYTF.

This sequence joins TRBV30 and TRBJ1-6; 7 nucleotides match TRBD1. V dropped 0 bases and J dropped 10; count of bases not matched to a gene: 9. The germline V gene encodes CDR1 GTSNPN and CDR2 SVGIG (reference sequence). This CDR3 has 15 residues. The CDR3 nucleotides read TGTGCCTGGAGTGTACTTGGCAGGGGGGACTCACCCCTCCACTTT. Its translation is CAWSVLGRGDSPLHF. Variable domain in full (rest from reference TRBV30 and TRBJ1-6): SQTIHQWPATLVQPVGSPLSLECTVEGTSNPNLYWYRQAAGRGLQLLFYSVGIGQISSEVPQNLSASRPQDRQFILSSKKLLLSDSGFYLCAWSVLGRGDSPLHFGNGTRLTVT.

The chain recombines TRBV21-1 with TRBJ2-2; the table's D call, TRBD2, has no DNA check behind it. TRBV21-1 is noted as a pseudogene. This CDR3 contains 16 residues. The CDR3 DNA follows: TGTGCCAGCAGCAAACCCCTAGCCTTATTCACCGGGGAGCTGTTTTTT. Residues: CASSKPLALFTGELFF.

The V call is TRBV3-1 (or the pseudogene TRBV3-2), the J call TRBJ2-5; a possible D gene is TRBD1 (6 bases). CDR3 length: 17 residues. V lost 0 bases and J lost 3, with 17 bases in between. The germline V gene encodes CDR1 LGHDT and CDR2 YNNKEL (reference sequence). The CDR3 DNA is TGTGCCAGCAGCCAAGAGGAGGCAGGGGTATGGAAAGAGACCCAGTACTTC. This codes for CASSQEEAGVWKETQYF.

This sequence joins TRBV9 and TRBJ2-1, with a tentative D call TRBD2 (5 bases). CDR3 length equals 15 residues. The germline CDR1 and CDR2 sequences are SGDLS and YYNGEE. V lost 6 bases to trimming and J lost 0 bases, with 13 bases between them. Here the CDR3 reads CASTPLGSSYNEQFF. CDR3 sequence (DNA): TGTGCCAGCACCCCTTTGGGGAGCTCCTACAATGAGCAGTTCTTC.

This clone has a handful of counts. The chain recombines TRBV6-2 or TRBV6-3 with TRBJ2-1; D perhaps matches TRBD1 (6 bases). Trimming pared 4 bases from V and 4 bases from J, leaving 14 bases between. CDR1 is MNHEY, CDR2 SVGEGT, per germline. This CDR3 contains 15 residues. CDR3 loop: CASSFRGTDYNEQFF. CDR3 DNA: TGTGCCAGCAGTTTCAGGGGTACGGATTACAATGAGCAGTTCTTC.

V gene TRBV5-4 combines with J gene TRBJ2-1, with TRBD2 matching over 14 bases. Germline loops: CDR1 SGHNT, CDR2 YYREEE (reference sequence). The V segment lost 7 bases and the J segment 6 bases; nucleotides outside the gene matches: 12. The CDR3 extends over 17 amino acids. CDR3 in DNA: TGTGCCAGCCGTCCCGGGACTAGCGGGAGTTTCGGCAATGAGCAGTTCTTC. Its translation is CASRPGTSGSFGNEQFF.

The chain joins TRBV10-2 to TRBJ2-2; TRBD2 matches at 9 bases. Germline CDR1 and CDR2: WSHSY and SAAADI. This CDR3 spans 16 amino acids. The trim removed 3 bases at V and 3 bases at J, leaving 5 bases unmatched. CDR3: CASSDGLAGYTGELFF. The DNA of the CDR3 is TGCGCCAGCAGTGATGGGCTAGCGGGGTACACCGGGGAGCTGTTTTTT.

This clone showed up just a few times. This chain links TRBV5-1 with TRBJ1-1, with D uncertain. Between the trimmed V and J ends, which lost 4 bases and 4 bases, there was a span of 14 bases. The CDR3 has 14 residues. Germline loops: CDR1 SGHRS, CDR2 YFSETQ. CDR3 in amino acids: CASSADAEGTEAFF. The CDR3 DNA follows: TGCGCCAGCAGCGCGGACGCGGAGGGCACTGAAGCTTTCTTT.

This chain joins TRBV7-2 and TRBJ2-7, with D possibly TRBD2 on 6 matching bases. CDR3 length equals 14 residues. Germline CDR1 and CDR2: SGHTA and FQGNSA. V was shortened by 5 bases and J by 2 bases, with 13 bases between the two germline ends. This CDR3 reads CASSPGRGTYEQYF. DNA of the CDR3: TGTGCCAGCAGCCCTGGACGGGGGACCTACGAGCAGTACTTC.

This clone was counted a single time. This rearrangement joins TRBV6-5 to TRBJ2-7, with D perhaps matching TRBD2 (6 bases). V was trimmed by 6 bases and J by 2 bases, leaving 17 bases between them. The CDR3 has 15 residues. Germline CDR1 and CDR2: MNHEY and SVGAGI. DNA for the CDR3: TGTGCCAGCAGCCCGGTTGGGGGAGGAACCTACGAGCAGTACTTC. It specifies CASSPVGGGTYEQYF.

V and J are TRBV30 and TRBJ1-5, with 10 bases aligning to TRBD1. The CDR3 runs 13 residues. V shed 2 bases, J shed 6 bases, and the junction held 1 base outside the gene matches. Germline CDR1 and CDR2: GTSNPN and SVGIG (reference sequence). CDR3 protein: CAWSWTGGQPQHF. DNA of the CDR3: TGTGCCTGGAGTTGGACAGGGGGTCAGCCCCAGCATTTT.